These 2 T cell receptor beta chains originate from one sample sequenced in a study of CD8 T cells in Susac syndrome. RNA totalling roughly 0.45 to 1 ug underwent reverse transcription with random hexamers. TCRdb independently ran MiXCR on the immunoSEQ multiplex PCR reads; one entry per CDR3 protein. The repertoire holds about 400,000 distinct CDR3 sequences, about 85% seen once, with under 0.15% in the top ten. The sequenced material came from CD8+ T cells from PBMCs. All receptors come from a human donor with multiple sclerosis.

V and J are TRBV29-1 and TRBJ2-5; 8 nucleotides align to TRBD2. CDR1 is SQVTM, CDR2 ANQGSEA, per germline. This CDR3 region has 14 residues. J was trimmed by 3 bases and V by 4 bases; bases with no gene match: 7. The CDR3 spells CSVGASGFEETQYF. CDR3 nucleotide sequence: TGCAGCGTTGGGGCTAGCGGGTTCGAAGAGACCCAGTACTTC.

As DNA, the CDR3 is TGTGCCAGCTCACCAAACAGCGAGATTAACTATGGCTACACCTTC. It yields the protein CASSPNSEINYGYTF. The rearrangement uses TRBV18 and TRBJ1-2; D is unclear. V was pared by 2 bases and J by 1 base, with 11 bases between. The CDR3 has 15 residues. Looked up from germline, CDR1 is KGHSH and CDR2 is LQKENI.